The 6 T cell receptor beta chains below were found in one sample sequenced in a study of cytotoxic CD8 clonotypes in ibrutinib-treated CLL. Profiled with immunoSEQ multiplex PCR; TCRdb holds only in-frame clones, not every one. Of tens of thousands of clones in the sample, under 75% were seen once. This specimen was PBMCs, taken after 12 months of ibrutinib treatment. The receptors derive from a human donor with chronic lymphocytic leukemia.

The rearrangement links TRBV18 to TRBJ2-5; no clear D gene. The V gene's germline CDR1 is KGHSH and CDR2 LQKENI. This CDR3 has 13 residues. Trimming cost V 5 bases and J 2 bases, with 9 bases left between them. The CDR3 coding sequence is TGTGCCAGCTCAGGGCAGCTACAAGAGACCCAGTACTTC. The encoded protein is CASSGQLQETQYF. Full variable domain (missing parts from reference TRBV18 and TRBJ2-5): NAGVMQNPRHLVRRRGQEARLRCSPMKGHSHVYWYRQLPEEGLKFMVYLQKENIIDESGMPKERFSAEFPKEGPSILRIQQVVRGDSAAYFCASSGQLQETQYFGPGTRLLVL.

The J gene is TRBJ2-1, the V gene TRBV4-2; possible D gene TRBD2, 5 bases. Germline values: CDR1 LGHNA, CDR2 YNFKEQ. The CDR3 covers 14 residues. Trimming removed 4 bases at V and 1 base at J, with 8 bases between. CDR3 sequence reads: CASSPPGSYNEQFF. The CDR3, as DNA: TGTGCCAGCAGCCCACCGGGATCCTACAATGAGCAGTTCTTC.

This rearrangement joins TRBV7-2 to TRBJ1-2; TRBD1 matches at 8 bases. Trimming at V came to 5 bases and at J to 2 bases, leaving 13 bases not matched to a gene. CDR1 is SGHTA and CDR2 is FQGNSA in the germline V gene. CDR3 size: 17 residues. CDR3 sequence (DNA): TGTGCCAGCAGCGTAACGGGGACTGGACAGGGAAACTATGGCTACACCTTC. Protein: CASSVTGTGQGNYGYTF.

This clone was recorded a few times. The V call is TRBV10-1, the J call TRBJ2-5; 8 bases are shared with TRBD1. V was clipped by 11 bases and J by 5 bases; unmatched bases: 7. The CDR3 is 12 amino acids. CDR1 is WNHNN and CDR2 is SYGVQD in the germline V gene (reference sequence). The CDR3 loop is CAATGEEETQYF. In nucleotides, the CDR3 is TGCGCCGCGACAGGGGAGGAGGAGACCCAGTACTTC.

This clone was seen only once. The chain has TRBV6-6 and TRBJ1-4; D not certain. There are 16 residues in the CDR3. Trimming shortened V by 0 bases and J by 8 bases, and 16 bases separated the two germline ends. CDR1 and CDR2 (germline): MNHNY, SVGAGI (reference sequence). This CDR3 is CASSYSTGNFGEKLFF. The CDR3 DNA reads TGTGCCAGCAGTTACTCGACCGGAAATTTTGGGGAAAAACTGTTTTTT.

The chain's CDR3 is CASSLEGYEQFF. The CDR3 nucleotides read TGCGCCAGCAGCTTGGAGGGGTATGAGCAGTTCTTC. J is TRBJ2-1 and V is TRBV5-1, with D maybe TRBD1 (5 bases). This CDR3 has 12 residues. Trimming cost V 0 bases and J 8 bases, with 6 bases left between them. Germline CDR1 and CDR2: SGHRS and YFSETQ.